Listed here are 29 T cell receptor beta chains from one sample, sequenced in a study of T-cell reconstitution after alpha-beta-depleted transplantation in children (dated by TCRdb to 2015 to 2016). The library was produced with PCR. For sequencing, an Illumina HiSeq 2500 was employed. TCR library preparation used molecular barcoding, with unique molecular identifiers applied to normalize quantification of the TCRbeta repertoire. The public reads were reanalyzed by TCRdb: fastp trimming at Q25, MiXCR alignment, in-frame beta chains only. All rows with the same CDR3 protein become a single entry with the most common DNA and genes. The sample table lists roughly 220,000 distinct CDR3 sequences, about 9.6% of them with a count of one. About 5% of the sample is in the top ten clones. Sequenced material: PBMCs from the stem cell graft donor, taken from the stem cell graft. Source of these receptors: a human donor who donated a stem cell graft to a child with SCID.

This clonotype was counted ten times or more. CDR3 DNA sequence: TGCAGCGTTGAAGATCCGGGGGGGGCGGAAAAACTGTTTTTT. Translated, it gives CSVEDPGGAEKLFF. This sequence joins TRBV29-1 and TRBJ1-4, with D perhaps TRBD1 (6 bases). The CDR3 totals 14 residues. V lost 0 bases to trimming and J lost 8 bases, with 13 bases between them. Germline CDR1 and CDR2: SQVTM and ANQGSEA.

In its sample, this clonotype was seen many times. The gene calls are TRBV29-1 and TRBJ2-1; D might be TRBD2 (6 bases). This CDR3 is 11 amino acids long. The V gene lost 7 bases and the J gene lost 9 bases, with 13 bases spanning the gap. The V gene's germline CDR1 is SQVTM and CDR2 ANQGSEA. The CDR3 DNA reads TGCAGCGCCGAGGGAGGAGGTGAGCAGTTCTTC. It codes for CSAEGGGEQFF.

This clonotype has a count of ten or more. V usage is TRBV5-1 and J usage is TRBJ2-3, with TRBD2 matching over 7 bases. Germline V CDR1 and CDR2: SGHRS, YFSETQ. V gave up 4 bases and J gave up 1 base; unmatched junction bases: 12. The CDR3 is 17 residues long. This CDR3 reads CASSRQAGAGGTDTQYF. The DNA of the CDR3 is TGCGCCAGCAGCCGTCAGGCCGGGGCGGGGGGCACAGATACGCAGTATTTT.

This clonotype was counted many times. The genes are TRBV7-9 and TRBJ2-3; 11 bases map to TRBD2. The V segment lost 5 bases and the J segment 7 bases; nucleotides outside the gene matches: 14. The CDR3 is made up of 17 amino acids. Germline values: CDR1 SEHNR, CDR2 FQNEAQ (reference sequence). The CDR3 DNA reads TGTGCCAGCAGCCCGGGACTAGCGGCCACCTCCGGAAATACGCAGTATTTT. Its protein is CASSPGLAATSGNTQYF.

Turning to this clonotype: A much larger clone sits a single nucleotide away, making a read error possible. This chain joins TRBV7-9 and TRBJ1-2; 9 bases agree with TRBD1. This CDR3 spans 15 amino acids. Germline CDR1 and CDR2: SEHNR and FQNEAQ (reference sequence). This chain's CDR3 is CDSSLAGTGWNGYTF. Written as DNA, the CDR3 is TGTGACAGCAGCTTAGCCGGGACAGGGTGGAATGGCTACACCTTC.

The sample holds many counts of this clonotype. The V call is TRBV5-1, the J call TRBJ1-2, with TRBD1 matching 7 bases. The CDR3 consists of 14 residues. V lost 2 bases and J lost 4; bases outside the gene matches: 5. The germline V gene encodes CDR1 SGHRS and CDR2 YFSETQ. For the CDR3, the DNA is TGCGCCAGCAGCTTTAGGACAGGCCCCTATGGCTACACCTTC. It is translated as CASSFRTGPYGYTF.

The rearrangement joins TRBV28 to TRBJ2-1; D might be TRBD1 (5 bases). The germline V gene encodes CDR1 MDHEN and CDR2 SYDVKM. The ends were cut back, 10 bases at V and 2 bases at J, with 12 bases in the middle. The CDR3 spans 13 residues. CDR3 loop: CATLGLTYNEQFF. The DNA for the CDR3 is TGTGCCACCCTGGGGCTAACCTACAATGAGCAGTTCTTC.

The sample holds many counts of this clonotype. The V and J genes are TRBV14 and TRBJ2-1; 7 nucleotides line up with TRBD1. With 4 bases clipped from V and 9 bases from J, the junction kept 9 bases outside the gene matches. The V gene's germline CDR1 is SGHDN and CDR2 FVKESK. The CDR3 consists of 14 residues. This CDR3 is CASSPYDRAGEQFF. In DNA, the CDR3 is TGTGCCAGCAGCCCTTACGACAGGGCAGGTGAGCAGTTCTTC. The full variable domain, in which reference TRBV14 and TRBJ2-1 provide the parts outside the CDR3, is EAGVTQFPSHSVIEKGQTVTLRCDPISGHDNLYWYRRVMGKEIKFLLHFVKESKQDESGMPNNRFLAERTGGTYSTLKVQPAELEDSGVYFCASSPYDRAGEQFFGPGTRLTVL.

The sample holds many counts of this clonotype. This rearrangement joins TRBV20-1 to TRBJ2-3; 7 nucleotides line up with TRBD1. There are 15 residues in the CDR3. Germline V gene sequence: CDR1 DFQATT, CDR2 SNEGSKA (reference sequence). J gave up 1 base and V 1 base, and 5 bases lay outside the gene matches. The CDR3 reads CSARGIQGRTDTQYF. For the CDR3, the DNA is TGCAGTGCTAGAGGGATACAGGGGCGCACAGATACGCAGTATTTT.

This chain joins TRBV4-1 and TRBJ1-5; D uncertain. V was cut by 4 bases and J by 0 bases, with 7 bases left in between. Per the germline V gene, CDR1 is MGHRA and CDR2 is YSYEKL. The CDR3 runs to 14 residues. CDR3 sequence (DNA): TGCGCCAGCAGCCGCGTGAATAGCAATCAGCCCCAGCATTTT. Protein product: CASSRVNSNQPQHF.

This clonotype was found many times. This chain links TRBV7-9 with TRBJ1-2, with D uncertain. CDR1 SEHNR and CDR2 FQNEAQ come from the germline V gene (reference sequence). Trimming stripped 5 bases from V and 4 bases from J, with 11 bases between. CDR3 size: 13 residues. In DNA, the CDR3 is TGTGCCAGCAGCGCCGACGGCGTCTATGGCTACACCTTC. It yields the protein CASSADGVYGYTF.

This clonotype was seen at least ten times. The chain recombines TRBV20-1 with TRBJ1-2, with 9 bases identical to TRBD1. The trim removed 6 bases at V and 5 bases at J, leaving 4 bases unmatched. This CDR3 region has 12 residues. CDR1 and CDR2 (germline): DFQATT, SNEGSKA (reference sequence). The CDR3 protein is CSATGTGYGYTF. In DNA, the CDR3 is TGCAGTGCAACCGGGACAGGGTATGGCTACACCTTC.

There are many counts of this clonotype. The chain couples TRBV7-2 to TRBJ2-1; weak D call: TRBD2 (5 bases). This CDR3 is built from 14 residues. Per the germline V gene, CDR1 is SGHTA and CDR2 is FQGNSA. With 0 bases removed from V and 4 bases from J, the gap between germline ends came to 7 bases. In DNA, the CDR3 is TGTGCCAGCAGCTTAGCCCGGGAATACAATGAGCAGTTCTTC. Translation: CASSLAREYNEQFF.

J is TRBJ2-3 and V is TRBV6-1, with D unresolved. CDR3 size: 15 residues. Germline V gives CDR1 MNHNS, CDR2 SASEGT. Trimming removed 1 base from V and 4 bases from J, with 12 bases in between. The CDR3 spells CASSEGALRPDTQYF. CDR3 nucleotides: TGTGCCAGCAGTGAAGGGGCCCTTAGGCCAGATACGCAGTATTTT.

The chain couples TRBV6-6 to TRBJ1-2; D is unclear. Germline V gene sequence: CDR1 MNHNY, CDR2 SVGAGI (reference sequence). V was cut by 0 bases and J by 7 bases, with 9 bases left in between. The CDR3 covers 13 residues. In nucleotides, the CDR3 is TGTGCCAGCAGTTACTCCAGGAGTGGTGGCTACACCTTC. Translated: CASSYSRSGGYTF.

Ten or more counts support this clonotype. CDR3 bases: TGCAGTGCTCCAGCGGGACTAGGTGGGTCGAGCTCCTACAATGAGCAGTTCTTC. The encoded protein is CSAPAGLGGSSSYNEQFF. The rearrangement joins TRBV20-1 to TRBJ2-1, with 8 bases identical to TRBD2. The V gene end was trimmed by 5 bases and the J gene end by 0 bases; junction bases not matched to a gene: 15. The CDR3 covers 18 residues. Germline V lookup: CDR1 DFQATT, CDR2 SNEGSKA (reference sequence).

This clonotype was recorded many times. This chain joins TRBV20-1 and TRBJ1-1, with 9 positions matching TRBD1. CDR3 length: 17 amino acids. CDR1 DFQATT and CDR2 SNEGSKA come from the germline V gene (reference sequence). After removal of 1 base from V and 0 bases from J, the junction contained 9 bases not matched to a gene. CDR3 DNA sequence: TGCAGTGCTAGAGGGGGACAGGGAAGTTCTATGAACACTGAAGCTTTCTTT. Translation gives CSARGGQGSSMNTEAFF.

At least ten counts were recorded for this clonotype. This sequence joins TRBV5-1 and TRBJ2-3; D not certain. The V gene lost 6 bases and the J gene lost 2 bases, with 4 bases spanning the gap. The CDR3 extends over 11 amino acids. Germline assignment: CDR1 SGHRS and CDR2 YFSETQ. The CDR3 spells CASKSTDTQYF. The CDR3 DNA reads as TGCGCCAGCAAATCCACAGATACGCAGTATTTT.

CDR3 in DNA: TGCGCCAGCAGCCTGGGGACAGGGACAGCCAAAAACATTCAGTACTTC. Translating gives CASSLGTGTAKNIQYF. The V and J genes are TRBV5-1 and TRBJ2-4; 9 bases fit TRBD1. CDR1 is SGHRS and CDR2 is YFSETQ in the germline V gene. V trimming: 4 bases; J trimming: 0 bases; junction bases outside the gene matches: 5. The CDR3 is made up of 16 amino acids.

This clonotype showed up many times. In nucleotides, the CDR3 is TGTGCCAGCAGCGCTACGACAGCGACAACTGAAGCTTTCTTT. It is translated as CASSATTATTEAFF. The V gene is TRBV7-8, the J gene TRBJ1-1; D perhaps matches TRBD1 (5 bases). With 5 bases removed from V and 5 bases from J, the gap between germline ends came to 15 bases. The CDR3 sequence is 14 residues long. Germline values: CDR1 SGHVS, CDR2 FQNEAQ.

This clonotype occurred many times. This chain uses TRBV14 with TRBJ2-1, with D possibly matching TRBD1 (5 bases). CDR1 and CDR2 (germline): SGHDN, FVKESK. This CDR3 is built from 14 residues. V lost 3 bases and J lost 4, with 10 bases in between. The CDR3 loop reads CASSQIQVYNEQFF. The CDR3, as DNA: TGTGCCAGCAGCCAGATACAGGTGTACAATGAGCAGTTCTTC.

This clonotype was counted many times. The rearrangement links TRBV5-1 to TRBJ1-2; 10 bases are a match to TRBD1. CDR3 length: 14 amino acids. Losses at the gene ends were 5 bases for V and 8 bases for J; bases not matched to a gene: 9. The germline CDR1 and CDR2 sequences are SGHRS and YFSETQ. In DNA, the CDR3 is TGCGCCAGCAGGCCCCCGGGACAGGGGAGCGGCTACACCTTC. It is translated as CASRPPGQGSGYTF.

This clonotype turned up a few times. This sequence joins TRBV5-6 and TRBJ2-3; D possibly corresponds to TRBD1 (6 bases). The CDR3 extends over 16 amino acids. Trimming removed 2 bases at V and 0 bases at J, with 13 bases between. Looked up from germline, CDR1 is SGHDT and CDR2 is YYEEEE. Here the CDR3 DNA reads TGTGCCAGCAGCTTAGCCCCGGGACACAGCACAGATACGCAGTATTTT. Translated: CASSLAPGHSTDTQYF. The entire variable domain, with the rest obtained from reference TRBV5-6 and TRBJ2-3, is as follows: DAGVTQSPTHLIKTRGQQVTLRCSPKSGHDTVSWYQQALGQGPQFIFQYYEEEERQRGNFPDRFSGHQFPNYSSELNVNALLLGDSALYLCASSLAPGHSTDTQYFGPGTRLTVL.

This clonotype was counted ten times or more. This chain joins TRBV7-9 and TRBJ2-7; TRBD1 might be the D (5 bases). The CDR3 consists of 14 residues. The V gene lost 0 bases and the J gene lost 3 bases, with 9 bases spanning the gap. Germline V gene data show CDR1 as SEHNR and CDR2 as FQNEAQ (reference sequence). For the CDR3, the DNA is TGTGCCAGCAGCTTAGCAGGGGCACTCTACGAGCAGTACTTC. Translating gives CASSLAGALYEQYF.

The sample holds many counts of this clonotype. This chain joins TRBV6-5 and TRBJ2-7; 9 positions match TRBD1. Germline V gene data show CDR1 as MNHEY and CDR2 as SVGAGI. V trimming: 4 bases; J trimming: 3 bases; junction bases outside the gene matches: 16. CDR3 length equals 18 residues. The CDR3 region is CASSSQRPGTGTIYEQYF. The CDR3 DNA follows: TGTGCCAGCAGTTCCCAACGCCCCGGGACAGGGACTATCTACGAGCAGTACTTC.

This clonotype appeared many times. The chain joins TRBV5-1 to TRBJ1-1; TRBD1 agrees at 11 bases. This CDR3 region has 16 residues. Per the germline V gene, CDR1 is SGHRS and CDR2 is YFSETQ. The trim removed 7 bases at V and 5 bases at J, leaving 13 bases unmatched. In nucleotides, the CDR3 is TGCGCCAGCGCCTATGGGACAGGGGGGTATGGTACTGAAGCTTTCTTT. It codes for CASAYGTGGYGTEAFF.

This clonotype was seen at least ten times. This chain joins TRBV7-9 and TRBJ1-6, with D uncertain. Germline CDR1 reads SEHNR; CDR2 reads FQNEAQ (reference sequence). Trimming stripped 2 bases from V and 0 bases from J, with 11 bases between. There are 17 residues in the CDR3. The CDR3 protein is CASSLRGRSSYNSPLHF. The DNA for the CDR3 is TGTGCCAGCAGCTTACGAGGCCGGAGCTCCTATAATTCACCCCTCCACTTT.

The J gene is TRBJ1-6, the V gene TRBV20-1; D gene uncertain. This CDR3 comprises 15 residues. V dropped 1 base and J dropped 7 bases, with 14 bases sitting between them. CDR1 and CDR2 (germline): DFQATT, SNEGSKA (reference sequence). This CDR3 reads CSARVRAGENSPLHF. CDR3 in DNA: TGCAGTGCTAGAGTCCGGGCCGGCGAGAATTCACCCCTCCACTTT.

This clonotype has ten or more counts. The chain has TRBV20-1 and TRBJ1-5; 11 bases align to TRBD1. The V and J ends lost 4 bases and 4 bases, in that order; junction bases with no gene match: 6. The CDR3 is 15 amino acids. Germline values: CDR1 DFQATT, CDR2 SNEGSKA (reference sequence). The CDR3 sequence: CSANYRDRGNQPQHF. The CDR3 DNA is TGCAGTGCTAATTACCGGGACAGGGGGAATCAGCCCCAGCATTTT.